A single sample gave rise to the 11 T cell receptor beta chains below, sequenced in a study of shared clonotypes between healthy human individuals. Some clones are missing from TCRdb's copy, which holds only in-frame ones; the method was immunoSEQ multiplex PCR. The sample holds approximately 500,000 clones, 90% to 96% seen once. The sample comprised naive CD4+ T cells sorted from blood. Sample subset: CD45RA+ positively selected. The receptors come from a woman in her twenties or thirties in good health.

The chain recombines TRBV28 with TRBJ2-1; 9 bases line up with TRBD2. The CDR3 is 19 amino acids. The germline gives CDR1 MDHEN, CDR2 SYDVKM. V shed 1 base and J 5 bases; nucleotides not matched to a gene: 15. The CDR3 loop reads CASSLLMTPSGTTDNEQFF. DNA of the CDR3: TGTGCCAGCAGTTTATTGATGACGCCTAGCGGGACCACCGACAATGAGCAGTTCTTC.

The V gene is TRBV11-2, the J gene TRBJ2-5; 11 positions agree with TRBD2. Germline assignment: CDR1 SGHAT and CDR2 FQNNGV. The CDR3 extends over 16 amino acids. The trim removed 5 bases at V and 3 bases at J, leaving 8 bases unmatched. The CDR3 spells CASSPIGGLAEETQYF. The CDR3 coding sequence is TGTGCCAGCAGCCCCATAGGGGGACTAGCGGAAGAGACCCAGTACTTC.

This clone was seen just once. The V and J genes are TRBV12-5 and TRBJ2-7; D is unresolved. Trimming took 5 bases from V and 3 from J, leaving 17 bases between them. The germline V gene encodes CDR1 LGHNT and CDR2 FRNRAP. The CDR3 contains 15 residues. CDR3 in amino acids: CASGSSSRPNYEQYF. The CDR3 coding sequence is TGTGCTAGTGGTAGTAGCAGCCGGCCGAACTACGAGCAGTACTTC.

The chain links TRBV27 to TRBJ1-1; D is uncertain. CDR1 MNHEY and CDR2 SMNVEV come from the germline V gene (reference sequence). The germline V and J ends were trimmed by 6 bases and 0 bases, with 14 bases remaining between them. The CDR3 runs 15 residues. CDR3 amino acids: CASRRTASVNTEAFF. The CDR3 bases are TGTGCCAGCAGGCGGACCGCTTCAGTGAACACTGAAGCTTTCTTT.

This chain links TRBV20-1 with TRBJ2-2; the D call may be TRBD1 or TRBD2 (5 bases each). This CDR3 is 11 amino acids long. CDR1 is DFQATT and CDR2 is SNEGSKA in the germline V gene (reference sequence). V dropped 6 bases and J dropped 7 bases, with 9 bases sitting between them. CDR3 bases: TGCAGTGCCACTAGGGGCGGGGAGCTGTTTTTT. Translated: CSATRGGELFF.

This sequence joins TRBV28 and TRBJ2-7; 13 bases are shared with TRBD2. V shed 8 bases and J 2 bases; nucleotides not matched to a gene: 15. Germline V gene data show CDR1 as MDHEN and CDR2 as SYDVKM. CDR3 length: 18 residues. The CDR3 bases are TGTGCCAGCGAGCCGGTGGGACTAGCGGGATTCGTGACCTACGAGCAGTACTTC. Translating gives CASEPVGLAGFVTYEQYF.

The chain employs TRBV5-6 and TRBJ2-1, with TRBD2 matching over 7 bases. Germline lookup yields CDR1 SGHDT and CDR2 YYEEEE. The CDR3 contains 15 residues. V lost 0 bases, J lost 7 bases, and 7 bases stayed unmatched. This chain's CDR3 is CASSLGWLADNEQFF. The CDR3 region has the DNA TGTGCCAGCAGCTTGGGATGGCTAGCGGATAATGAGCAGTTCTTC. Full variable domain (outside the CDR3, taken from reference TRBV5-6 and TRBJ2-1): DAGVTQSPTHLIKTRGQQVTLRCSPKSGHDTVSWYQQALGQGPQFIFQYYEEEERQRGNFPDRFSGHQFPNYSSELNVNALLLGDSALYLCASSLGWLADNEQFFGPGTRLTVL.

CDR3 in amino acids: CASSRAGVSTEAFF. The DNA of the CDR3 is TGTGCCAGCAGCCGCGCTGGAGTGAGCACTGAAGCTTTCTTT. J is TRBJ1-1 and V is TRBV28; D not certain. Germline CDR1 is MDHEN and CDR2 is SYDVKM. The CDR3 spans 14 residues. Trimming stripped 6 bases from V and 4 bases from J, with 15 bases between. Full variable domain (outside the CDR3, taken from reference TRBV28 and TRBJ1-1): DVKVTQSSRYLVKRTGEKVFLECVQDMDHENMFWYRQDPGLGLRLIYFSYDVKMKEKGDIPEGYSVSREKKERFSLILESASTNQTSMYLCASSRAGVSTEAFFGQGTRLTVV.

The sample holds one count of this clone. The chain carries TRBV20-1 and TRBJ2-3; D is unresolved. The germline CDR1 and CDR2 sequences are DFQATT and SNEGSKA (reference sequence). This CDR3 is 11 amino acids long. The CDR3 DNA follows: TGCAGGGATCCATCAGGAGATACGCAGTATTTT. Translation: CRDPSGDTQYF.

The chain joins TRBV28 to TRBJ2-7, with no clear D. V dropped 7 bases and J dropped 5 bases, with 12 bases sitting between them. Germline V gives CDR1 MDHEN, CDR2 SYDVKM. CDR3 length: 12 amino acids. The CDR3 DNA is TGTGCCAGCACTACAATTACCCACGAGCAGTACTTC. It encodes CASTTITHEQYF.

The rearrangement uses TRBV2 and TRBJ2-1, with D tentatively TRBD1 or TRBD2 (5 bases each). Per the germline V gene, CDR1 is SNHLY and CDR2 is FYNNEI. The CDR3 consists of 13 residues. The V and J ends lost 8 bases and 10 bases respectively, with 18 bases between them. Here the CDR3 reads CASGRGLVEEQFF. CDR3 bases: TGTGCCAGCGGCCGGGGCCTCGTCGAGGAGCAGTTCTTC.